Shown below are 21 T cell receptor beta chains from a single sample sequenced in a study of T cells in Graves' hyperthyroidism and ophthalmopathy (dated by TCRdb to about 2019). Library prep was done by multiplex PCR. TCRdb records Illumina HiSeq 2000 as the sequencer. The TCR beta CDR3 regions were amplified from the RNA transcripts. For the first round of RT-PCR on the TCR CDR3, the HTBI primer set was used together with the Qiagen OneStep RT-PCR kit. In-frame beta chains were kept once TCRdb had trimmed the public reads at Q25 with fastp and called clones with MiXCR. Every distinct CDR3 protein forms one entry, paired with its most common genes and DNA. The sample table contains 200,000 to 250,000 distinct CDR3 sequences; only one count was recorded for about a sixth of them. The ten top clones hold under 35% of the sample. The sequenced sample was blood. These receptors were obtained from a woman younger than 35 with Graves' ophthalmopathy.

J is TRBJ2-2 and V is TRBV11-2; D is perhaps TRBD1 (6 bases). Germline-derived CDR1 and CDR2 are SGHAT and FQNNGV. Trimming took 5 bases from V and 0 from J, leaving 10 bases between them. The CDR3 covers 15 residues. The DNA for the CDR3 is TGTGCCAGCAGCCGCAGGACAGCGAACACCGGGGAGCTGTTTTTT. Translating gives CASSRRTANTGELFF.

The sample holds a few counts of this clonotype. The J gene is TRBJ2-7, the V gene TRBV27; D could derive from TRBD1 or TRBD2 (5 bases each). Trimming took off 5 bases at V and 1 base at J, with 15 bases between the two ends. The V gene's germline CDR1 is MNHEY and CDR2 SMNVEV (reference sequence). The CDR3 extends over 15 amino acids. The CDR3 DNA is TGTGCCAGCAGTATGACCTGGGACGGATCCTACGAGCAGTACTTC. Translation gives CASSMTWDGSYEQYF.

Remarks on this clonotype: A much larger clone differs from this one at a single base, so this may be a read error. The CDR3 nucleotides read TGTGCCAGCAGTTCCTGGGGCTCCGACCGGGAGCTGTTTTTT. Translated, it gives CASSSWGSDRELFF. The chain combines TRBV6-5 with TRBJ2-2, with D perhaps TRBD1 (5 bases). Germline CDR1 is MNHEY and CDR2 is SVGAGI. V dropped 4 bases and J dropped 9 bases, with 15 bases sitting between them. The CDR3 is 14 amino acids.

V is TRBV25-1 and J is TRBJ2-7, with 8 bases fitting TRBD1. Germline CDR1 reads MGHDK; CDR2 reads SYGVNS. CDR3 length: 13 amino acids. The V segment lost 6 bases and the J segment 0 bases; nucleotides outside the gene matches: 1. The CDR3 protein is CASRDRVSYEQYF. The CDR3 DNA sequence: TGTGCCAGCAGGGACAGGGTCTCCTACGAGCAGTACTTC.

This clonotype was seen ten or more times. V is TRBV7-2 and J is TRBJ2-3; 7 positions match TRBD2. The germline gives CDR1 SGHTA, CDR2 FQGNSA. With 4 bases clipped from V and 1 base from J, the junction kept 5 bases outside the gene matches. The CDR3 extends over 15 amino acids. CDR3 sequence: CASSSQRGRTDTQYF. CDR3 DNA: TGTGCCAGCAGCTCTCAGCGGGGCCGCACAGATACGCAGTATTTT.

This clonotype was seen many times. This sequence joins TRBV29-1 and TRBJ1-4; D is possibly TRBD1 (5 bases). Trimming stripped 1 base from V and 1 base from J, with 10 bases between. The germline gives CDR1 SQVTM, CDR2 ANQGSEA. The CDR3 runs to 15 residues. CDR3 coding DNA: TGCAGCGTTGAAGGTCAGGGAGTAACTAATGAAAAACTGTTTTTT. Translating it yields CSVEGQGVTNEKLFF.

This clonotype has a count of ten or more. The chain joins TRBV6-2 or TRBV6-3 to TRBJ2-7, with unresolved D. The germline V gene encodes CDR1 MNHEY and CDR2 SVGEGT. The germline V and J ends were trimmed by 2 bases and 6 bases, with 17 bases remaining between them. CDR3 length: 15 residues. The CDR3 reads CASSYATTSASEQYF. The CDR3 bases are TGTGCCAGCAGTTACGCAACAACGAGTGCCAGCGAGCAGTACTTC.

This clonotype showed up many times. The chain carries TRBV27 and TRBJ2-2; 8 bases are a match to TRBD2. V gave up 5 bases and J gave up 6 bases; unmatched junction bases: 5. The CDR3 covers 14 residues. CDR1 and CDR2 from the germline V gene are MNHEY and SMNVEV (reference sequence). CDR3: CASSGSGRPGELFF. CDR3 nucleotides: TGTGCCAGCAGTGGGAGCGGGAGACCCGGGGAGCTGTTTTTT.

CDR3 residues: CASSSRDRGIFSGELFF. The CDR3 bases are TGTGCCAGCAGCTCCCGGGACAGGGGGATTTTTAGCGGGGAGCTGTTTTTT. The V call is TRBV11-3, the J call TRBJ2-2; 11 bases map to TRBD1. This CDR3 has 17 amino acids. Trimming removed 4 bases from V and 7 bases from J; junction bases left unmatched: 11. Germline V CDR1 and CDR2: SGHNT, YENEEA. Filled out from reference TRBV11-3 and TRBJ2-2, the complete variable domain reads EAGVVQSPRYKIIEKKQPVAFWCNPISGHNTLYWYLQNLGQGPELLIRYENEEAVDDSQLPKDRFSAERLKGVDSTLKIQPAELGDSAVYLCASSSRDRGIFSGELFFGEGSRLTVL.

This clonotype was seen at least ten times. The chain has TRBV4-1 and TRBJ2-5; possibly TRBD1 for D (6 bases). Germline CDR1 and CDR2: MGHRA and YSYEKL. The CDR3 has 13 residues. The V gene lost 4 bases and the J gene lost 5 bases, with 11 bases spanning the gap. The CDR3 DNA sequence: TGCGCCAGCAGCCGGGGGCCTCGGGAGACCCAGTACTTC. Protein: CASSRGPRETQYF.

The gene calls are TRBV20-1 and TRBJ2-1; 13 bases are a match to TRBD2. Germline assignment: CDR1 DFQATT and CDR2 SNEGSKA (reference sequence). Trimming at V came to 4 bases and at J to 8 bases, leaving 8 bases not matched to a gene. The CDR3 has 15 amino acids. The CDR3 sequence: CSAIGGLAGLDEQFF. CDR3 DNA: TGCAGTGCTATTGGGGGACTAGCGGGACTCGATGAGCAGTTCTTC.

On this clonotype: A much bigger clone sits one base away, suggesting this may be a read error. The CDR3 end shows no conserved phenylalanine or tryptophan, and so a read error is likely. The chain recombines TRBV7-2 with TRBJ1-6; no definite D call. CDR3 length equals 14 residues. The germline V and J ends were trimmed by 2 bases and 6 bases, with 8 bases remaining between them. Germline V gene data show CDR1 as SGHTA and CDR2 as FQGNSA. The CDR3 loop reads CASSLLGLNSPLHL. The CDR3 DNA reads TGTGCCAGCAGCTTACTCGGTCTTAATTCACCCCTCCACCTT.

This clonotype was seen many times. The chain couples TRBV6-2 or TRBV6-3 to TRBJ1-5; D remains ambiguous. The CDR3 consists of 16 residues. Germline values: CDR1 MNHEY, CDR2 SVGEGT. V lost 2 bases and J 0 bases, leaving 11 bases between the germline ends. As DNA, the CDR3 is TGTGCCAGCAGTTACGGGCGACTTTATAGCAATCAGCCCCAGCATTTT. This translates into CASSYGRLYSNQPQHF.

This chain links TRBV2 with TRBJ2-1; 11 bases map to TRBD2. V gave up 6 bases and J gave up 0 bases; unmatched junction bases: 7. Germline-derived CDR1 and CDR2 are SNHLY and FYNNEI. The CDR3 spans 17 residues. The CDR3 here is CASSWTSGWSSYNEQFF. The CDR3 nucleotides are TGTGCCAGCAGCTGGACTAGCGGGTGGAGCTCCTACAATGAGCAGTTCTTC.

This clonotype appeared many times. This sequence joins TRBV5-1 and TRBJ2-7, with D possibly called TRBD1 or TRBD2 (5 bases each). CDR1 SGHRS and CDR2 YFSETQ come from the germline V gene. The CDR3 has 14 amino acids. Trimming took 3 bases from V and 3 from J, leaving 13 bases between them. As DNA, the CDR3 is TGCGCCAGCAGCTCCCCGGGACGGGACTACGAGCAGTACTTC. It translates to CASSSPGRDYEQYF.

This clonotype has a count of ten or more. The chain couples TRBV28 to TRBJ2-3; 7 bases align to TRBD2. Germline loops: CDR1 MDHEN, CDR2 SYDVKM. J lost 6 bases, V lost 6 bases, and 18 bases had no gene match. The CDR3 loop spans 17 amino acids. The CDR3 nucleotides read TGTGCCAGCAGAGGGTCGGCGGGGGACCTTTGGGGTGATACGCAGTATTTT. This sequence encodes CASRGSAGDLWGDTQYF.

This clonotype was observed at least ten times. The V gene is TRBV28, the J gene TRBJ2-5, with D maybe TRBD2 (5 bases). With 5 bases removed from V and 4 bases from J, the gap between germline ends came to 14 bases. The germline CDR1 and CDR2 sequences are MDHEN and SYDVKM. The CDR3 length is 14 residues. CDR3 nucleotides: TGTGCCAGCAGTCTCGGCGGGCTGGGAGAGACCCAGTACTTC. This gives the protein CASSLGGLGETQYF.

This clonotype was recorded at least ten times. This chain joins TRBV5-8 and TRBJ1-3; TRBD1 might be the D (6 bases). CDR3 length equals 17 residues. The germline CDR1 and CDR2 sequences are SGHTS and YDEGEE. V was pared by 1 base and J by 0 bases, with 14 bases between. CDR3 loop: CASSLIRQAYSGNTIYF. The CDR3 DNA reads as TGTGCCAGCAGCTTGATACGACAGGCCTACTCTGGAAACACCATATATTTT.

This clonotype was recorded many times. The chain has TRBV19 and TRBJ1-1, with 10 positions matching TRBD1. CDR1 LNHDA and CDR2 SQIVND come from the germline V gene (reference sequence). This CDR3 is built from 15 residues. The V and J ends lost 3 bases and 3 bases, in that order; junction bases with no gene match: 4. In nucleotides, the CDR3 is TGTGCCAGTAGTATGGACAGGGGGATGTACACTGAAGCTTTCTTT. Its protein is CASSMDRGMYTEAFF.

This clonotype was detected a few times. This sequence joins TRBV19 and TRBJ1-4; possible D gene TRBD1, 5 bases. The CDR3 is made up of 16 amino acids. The germline V and J ends were trimmed by 5 bases and 6 bases, with 19 bases remaining between them. Germline CDR1 reads LNHDA; CDR2 reads SQIVND (reference sequence). The CDR3 loop reads CASSVTDRGPDEKLFF. DNA of the CDR3: TGTGCCAGTAGTGTGACGGACCGGGGCCCCGATGAAAAACTGTTTTTT.

This clonotype was counted many times. The chain links TRBV5-1 to TRBJ2-1; no firm D call. The CDR3 is made up of 13 amino acids. CDR1 is SGHRS and CDR2 is YFSETQ in the germline V gene. V was cut by 5 bases and J by 4 bases, with 10 bases left in between. The CDR3 region is CASRRTEYNEQFF. DNA for the CDR3: TGCGCCAGCAGACGGACCGAATACAATGAGCAGTTCTTC.